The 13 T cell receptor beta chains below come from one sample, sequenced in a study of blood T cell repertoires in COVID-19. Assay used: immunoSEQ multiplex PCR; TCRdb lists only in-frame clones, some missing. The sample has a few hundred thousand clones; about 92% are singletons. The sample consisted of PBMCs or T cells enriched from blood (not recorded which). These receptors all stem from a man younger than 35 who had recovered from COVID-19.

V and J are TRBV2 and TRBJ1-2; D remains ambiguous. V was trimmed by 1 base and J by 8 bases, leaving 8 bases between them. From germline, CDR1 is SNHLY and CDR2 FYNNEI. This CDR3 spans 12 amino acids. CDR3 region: CASSEERLGYTF. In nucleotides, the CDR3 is TGTGCCAGCAGTGAAGAGCGTTTGGGCTACACCTTC.

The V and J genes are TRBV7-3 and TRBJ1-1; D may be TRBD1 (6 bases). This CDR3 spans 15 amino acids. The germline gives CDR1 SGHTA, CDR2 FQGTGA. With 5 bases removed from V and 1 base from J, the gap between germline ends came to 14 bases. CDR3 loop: CASSPQRDKNTEAFF. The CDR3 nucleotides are TGTGCCAGCAGCCCCCAGAGGGACAAGAACACTGAAGCTTTCTTT.

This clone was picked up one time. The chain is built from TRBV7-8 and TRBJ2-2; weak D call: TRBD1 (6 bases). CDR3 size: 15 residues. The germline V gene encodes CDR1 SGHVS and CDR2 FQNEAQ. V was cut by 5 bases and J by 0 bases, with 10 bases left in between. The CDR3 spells CASSKDRSNTGELFF. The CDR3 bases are TGTGCCAGCAGCAAGGACAGATCGAACACCGGGGAGCTGTTTTTT.

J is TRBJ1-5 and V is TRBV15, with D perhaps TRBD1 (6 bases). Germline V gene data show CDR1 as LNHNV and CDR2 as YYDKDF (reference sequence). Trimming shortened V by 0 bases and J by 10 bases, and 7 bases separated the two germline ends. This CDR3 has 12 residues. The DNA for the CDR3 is TGTGCCACCAGCAGAGATGGGACACCCCAGCATTTT. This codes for CATSRDGTPQHF.

The CDR3 reads CASSSGDKNTGELFF. For the CDR3, the DNA is TGTGCCAGCAGCTCAGGGGACAAGAACACCGGGGAGCTGTTTTTT. This chain links TRBV7-9 with TRBJ2-2; possibly TRBD1 for D (6 bases). With 4 bases removed from V and 1 base from J, the gap between germline ends came to 10 bases. Germline V gives CDR1 SEHNR, CDR2 FQNEAQ (reference sequence). The CDR3 length is 15 residues.

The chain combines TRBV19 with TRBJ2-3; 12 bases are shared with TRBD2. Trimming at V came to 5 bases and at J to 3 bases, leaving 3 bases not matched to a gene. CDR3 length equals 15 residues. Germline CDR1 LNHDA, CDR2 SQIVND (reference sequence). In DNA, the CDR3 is TGTGCCAGTAGTGCTAGCGGGAGGGCGACAGATACGCAGTATTTT. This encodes CASSASGRATDTQYF.

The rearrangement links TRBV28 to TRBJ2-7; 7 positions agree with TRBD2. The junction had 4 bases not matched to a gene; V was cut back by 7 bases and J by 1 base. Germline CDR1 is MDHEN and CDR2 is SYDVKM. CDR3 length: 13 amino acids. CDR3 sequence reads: CASMGGTSYEQYF. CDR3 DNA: TGTGCCAGCATGGGAGGGACTTCCTACGAGCAGTACTTC.

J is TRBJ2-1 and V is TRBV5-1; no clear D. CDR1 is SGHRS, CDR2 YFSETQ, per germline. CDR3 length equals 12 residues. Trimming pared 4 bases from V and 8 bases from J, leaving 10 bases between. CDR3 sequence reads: CASSPRLDEQFF. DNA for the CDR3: TGCGCCAGCAGCCCCAGACTGGATGAGCAGTTCTTC.

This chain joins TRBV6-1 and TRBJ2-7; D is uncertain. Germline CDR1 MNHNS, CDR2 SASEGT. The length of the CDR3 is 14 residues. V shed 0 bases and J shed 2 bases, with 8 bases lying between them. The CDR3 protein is CASSEAYRTYEQYF. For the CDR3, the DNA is TGTGCCAGCAGTGAAGCTTACAGAACCTACGAGCAGTACTTC.

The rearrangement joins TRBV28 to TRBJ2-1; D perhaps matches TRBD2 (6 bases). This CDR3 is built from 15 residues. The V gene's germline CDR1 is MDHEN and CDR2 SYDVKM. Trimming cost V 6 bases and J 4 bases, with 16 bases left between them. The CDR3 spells CASSYLAEVYNEQFF. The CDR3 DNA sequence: TGTGCCAGCAGCTATTTAGCGGAGGTGTACAATGAGCAGTTCTTC.

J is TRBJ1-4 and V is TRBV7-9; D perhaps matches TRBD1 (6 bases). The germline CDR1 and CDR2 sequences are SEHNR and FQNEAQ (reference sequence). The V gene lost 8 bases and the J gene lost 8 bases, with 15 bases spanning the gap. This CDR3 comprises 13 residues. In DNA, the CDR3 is TGTGCCAGCGCGGACAGTCGGGTAGAAAAACTGTTTTTT. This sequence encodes CASADSRVEKLFF.

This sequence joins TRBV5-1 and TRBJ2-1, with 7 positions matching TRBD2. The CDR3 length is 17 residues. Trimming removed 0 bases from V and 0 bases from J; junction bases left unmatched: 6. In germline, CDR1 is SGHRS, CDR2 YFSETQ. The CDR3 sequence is CASSLGPSGVSYNEQFF. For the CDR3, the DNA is TGCGCCAGCAGCTTGGGCCCTAGCGGAGTCTCCTACAATGAGCAGTTCTTC.

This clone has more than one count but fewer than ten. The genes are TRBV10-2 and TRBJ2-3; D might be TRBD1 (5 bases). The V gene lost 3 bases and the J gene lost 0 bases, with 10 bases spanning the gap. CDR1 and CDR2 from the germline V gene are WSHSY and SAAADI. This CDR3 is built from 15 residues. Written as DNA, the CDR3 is TGCGCCAGCAGTGACCAGGGCGAAAGCACAGATACGCAGTATTTT. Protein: CASSDQGESTDTQYF.